This is a list of T cell receptor beta chains from one sample in a study of beta chain features in type 1 diabetes. The table came from immunoSEQ multiplex PCR; TCRdb's copy has only in-frame clones and leaves some out. The profile shows around 44,000 clones, approximately 68% of them singletons. The specimen was Tregs from blood. The receptor set was obtained from a young woman with type 1 diabetes. Each CDR3 is given without its conserved first and last residue. Fields, in order: D gene, clone size, V gene, CDR3 protein. A D gene is named only where the DNA matches it firmly. Clone size appears in some rows only: once, few, many, or a class for an expanded clone.

d_call: -
clone_size: -
v_call: TRBV11-2
cdr3_aa: ASSLTGLIGSYEQY

d_call: TRBD2
clone_size: few
v_call: TRBV4-2
cdr3_aa: ASRAASGRGTYEQY

d_call: TRBD1
clone_size: -
v_call: TRBV19
cdr3_aa: ASSWGQGAYEQY

d_call: -
clone_size: -
v_call: TRBV30
cdr3_aa: AWSGGAGELF

d_call: TRBD1
clone_size: few
v_call: TRBV6-5
cdr3_aa: ASSYNDRGPGNEQF

d_call: -
clone_size: -
v_call: TRBV18
cdr3_aa: ASSPQALYEQY

d_call: TRBD1
clone_size: -
v_call: TRBV7-6
cdr3_aa: ASSKQGAATNEKLF

d_call: -
clone_size: few
v_call: TRBV6-5
cdr3_aa: ASSSRPGTQY

d_call: TRBD1
clone_size: -
v_call: TRBV11-2
cdr3_aa: ASSYTGTGAYEQY

d_call: TRBD2
clone_size: few
v_call: TRBV29-1
cdr3_aa: SVSGGTVGKNIQY

d_call: -
clone_size: -
v_call: TRBV7-2
cdr3_aa: ASREGGTQY

d_call: -
clone_size: -
v_call: TRBV11-2
cdr3_aa: ASRGSGLIYGELF

d_call: TRBD1
clone_size: -
v_call: TRBV7-6
cdr3_aa: ASSLGKGAAAF

d_call: TRBD1
clone_size: -
v_call: TRBV19
cdr3_aa: ASSTGTGPYNEQF

d_call: -
clone_size: -
v_call: TRBV18
cdr3_aa: ASSPEDAGNTIY

d_call: -
clone_size: -
v_call: TRBV5-1
cdr3_aa: ASSASGVGLYEQY

d_call: -
clone_size: -
v_call: TRBV7-3
cdr3_aa: ASSLGPAAASYEQY

d_call: TRBD2
clone_size: -
v_call: TRBV11-2
cdr3_aa: ASSPLAGTSASTYNEQF

d_call: TRBD1
clone_size: -
v_call: TRBV29-1
cdr3_aa: SVGTGVRYEQY

d_call: TRBD1
clone_size: -
v_call: TRBV4-3
cdr3_aa: ASSQGQGFQETQY

d_call: TRBD1
clone_size: -
v_call: TRBV7-2
cdr3_aa: ASSPLTGINSPLH

d_call: -
clone_size: -
v_call: TRBV9
cdr3_aa: ASSVMEPADTIY

d_call: -
clone_size: -
v_call: TRBV18
cdr3_aa: ASSPPVGQGDNEKLF

d_call: -
clone_size: -
v_call: TRBV7-2
cdr3_aa: ASSSQGNTEAF

d_call: -
clone_size: -
v_call: TRBV9
cdr3_aa: ASSVGFGGANEKLF

d_call: -
clone_size: -
v_call: TRBV19
cdr3_aa: ASSIGSGVRRTDTQY

d_call: -
clone_size: -
v_call: TRBV5-8
cdr3_aa: ASSFEGQP

d_call: -
clone_size: few
v_call: TRBV11-2
cdr3_aa: ASSLETDRWY

d_call: TRBD1
clone_size: -
v_call: TRBV5-1
cdr3_aa: ASSLEGQGRSDTQY

d_call: TRBD1
clone_size: -
v_call: TRBV5-1
cdr3_aa: ASSLGFTGGAGIEQY

d_call: -
clone_size: -
v_call: TRBV7-9
cdr3_aa: ASSLGAINQPQH

d_call: -
clone_size: -
v_call: TRBV6-1
cdr3_aa: ASTGIGGNQPQH